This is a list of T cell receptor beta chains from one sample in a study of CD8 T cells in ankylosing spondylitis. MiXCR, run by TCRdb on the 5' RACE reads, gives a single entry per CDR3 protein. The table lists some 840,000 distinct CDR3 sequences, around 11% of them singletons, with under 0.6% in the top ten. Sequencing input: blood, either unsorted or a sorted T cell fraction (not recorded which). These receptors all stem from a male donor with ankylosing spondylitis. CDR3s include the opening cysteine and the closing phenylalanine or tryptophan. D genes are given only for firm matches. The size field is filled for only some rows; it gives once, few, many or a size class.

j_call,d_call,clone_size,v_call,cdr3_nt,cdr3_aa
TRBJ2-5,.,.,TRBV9,TGTGCCAGCAGCGTAGACCCCCCTGGGGGGGCCCTAGAGACCCAGTACTTC,CASSVDPPGGALETQYF
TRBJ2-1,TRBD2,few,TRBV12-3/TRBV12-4,TGTGCCAGCAGTTTCGGGACTAGCGGGATCAGGGAGCAGTTCTTC,CASSFGTSGIREQFF
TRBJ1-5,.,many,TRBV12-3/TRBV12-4,TGTGCCAGCAGTTTCGTTAGCAATCAGCCCCAGCATTTT,CASSFVSNQPQHF
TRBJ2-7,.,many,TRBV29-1,TGCAGCGTTCGGAGCTCCTACGAGCAGTACTTC,CSVRSSYEQYF
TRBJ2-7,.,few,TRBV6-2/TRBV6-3,TGTGCCAGCAGTACACCCCCGATGGGGGAGCAGTACTTC,CASSTPPMGEQYF
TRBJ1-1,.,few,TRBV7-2,TGTGCCAGCAGCTTTGGGACTGTCACTGAAGCTTTCTTT,CASSFGTVTEAFF
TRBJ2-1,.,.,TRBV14,TGTGCCAGCAGCCCCCCTAGCTTCTACAATGAGCAGTTCTTC,CASSPPSFYNEQFF
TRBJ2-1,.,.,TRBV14,TGTGCCAGCAGCCAAGCTTTACGGAGATACAATGAGCAGTTCTTC,CASSQALRRYNEQFF
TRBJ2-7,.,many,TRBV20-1,TGCAGTGCTAGAGATCGGAGGGGGCCAGGAGAGCAGTACTTC,CSARDRRGPGEQYF
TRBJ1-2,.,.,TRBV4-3,TGCGCCAGCAGCCAAGACTCGGGGAGAGGCTACACCTTC,CASSQDSGRGYTF
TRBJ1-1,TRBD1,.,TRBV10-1,TGCGCCAGCAGTGAGGCAAGACAGGGCATGAACACTGAAGCTTTCTTT,CASSEARQGMNTEAFF
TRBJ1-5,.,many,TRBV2,TGTGCCAGCAGGAACGGGATCAATCAGCCCCAGCATTTT,CASRNGINQPQHF
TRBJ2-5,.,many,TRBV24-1,TGTGCCACCAGTGATTGGGAGACCCAGTACTTC,CATSDWETQYF
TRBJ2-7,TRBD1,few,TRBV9,TGTGCCAGCAGCGCGATCAATCCCGGGACAGGGGCCTTACTCGCGGACGGCGAGCAGTACTTC,CASSAINPGTGALLADGEQYF
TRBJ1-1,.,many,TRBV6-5,TGTGCCAGCACCTACTGGGCCGTTACTGAAGCTTTCTTT,CASTYWAVTEAFF
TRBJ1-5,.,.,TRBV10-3,TGTGCCATCAGTGAGCGTGACAAGGAGGGTCAGCCCCAGCATTTT,CAISERDKEGQPQHF
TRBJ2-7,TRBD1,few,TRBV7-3,TGTGCCAGCAGCTCAGGGGGCATAAACTCCTACGAGCAGTACTTC,CASSSGGINSYEQYF